The rows below give T cell receptor beta chains drawn from one sample of a study of beta chain features in type 1 diabetes. Method: immunoSEQ multiplex PCR; TCRdb's copy keeps in-frame clones and lacks some. The sample lists 250,000 or so clones, approximately 15% seen once, with about 0.019% in the top ten. What was sequenced was naive CD4+ T cells from blood. The receptor set was obtained from a man under 40 with type 1 diabetes. The CDR3 runs from the conserved cysteine through the conserved F or W.

v_call cdr3_aa
TRBV13 CASSLKDRGPHEQYF
TRBV6-1 CASIGRLSTDTQYF
TRBV30 CAWSKAGGWAGEQYF
TRBV7-9 CASSARGQGAGKLFF
TRBV7-9 CASSRDPGEYEQYF
TRBV30 CALPSGDTDTQYF
TRBV7-9 CASSLGGQGDNQPQHF
TRBV11-2 CASSLGTGGGYQETQYF
TRBV5-1 CASSPGPQGINSYEQYF
TRBV30 CAWRYEGAGTEAFF
TRBV30 CAWSVRAGHSGNTIYF
TRBV5-1 CASSLTVATIEQFF
TRBV13 CASSLGGTSGQGAGSNQPQHF
TRBV10-3 CAISGQAYEQYF
TRBV6-4 CATRTGLGYTF
TRBV19 CASSMGLNTGELFF
TRBV6-5 CASSSTGQITEAFF
TRBV5-1 CASSLESTPWQFF
TRBV5-6 CASSSLGQGGSGYTF
TRBV7-7 CASSIPNGEQYF
TRBV30 CAWSKPGGTQYF
TRBV5-1 CASSFGQSTDTQYF
TRBV5-1 CASSLQGLEQFF
TRBV2 CASSEGRVNTGELFF
TRBV5-1 CASRPQGTSGNTIYF
TRBV9 CASSSDLGGLNTQYF
TRBV12-5 CASGQQGWYTGELFF
TRBV19 CASAGTALGDGELFF
TRBV7-9 CASSLHPGGNNSSLHF
TRBV29-1 CSGTAGNTEAFF
TRBV6-5 CASSYLGAGPDTQYF
TRBV7-9 CASSLGLDSYEQYF
TRBV5-6 CASSLAGEQYF
TRBV6-5 CASRPTGILVYGYTF
TRBV29-1 CSVARDRDEQYF
TRBV5-1 CASSRPRGGQETQYF
TRBV7-2 CASSLVRGGEQYF
TRBV18 CASSPGQGAGDTQYF
TRBV9 CASSVAGALPSGGELFF
TRBV19 CASSQARNTGELFF
TRBV5-1 CASSLQGSEEDEQYF
TRBV30 CAWRNSRSGEQYF
TRBV30 CAWSGQQGAGKHF
TRBV11-2 CASSFRDTSSSYEQYF
TRBV12-5 CASAEDRAYEQYF
TRBV11-2 CASSPQGHYEQYF
TRBV29-1 CSAQLAGANNEQFF
TRBV7-2 CASSLVPGVNEAFF
TRBV6-6 CASSYDGRFEGETQYF
TRBV18 CASSPARTAYEQYF
TRBV5-1 CASSPKPGTGVLSYEQYF
TRBV18 CASSRGTGYEFGTEAFF
TRBV30 CAWRGTGTDTQYF
TRBV5-1 CASSPGQGGHEQYF
TRBV15 CATSGFTGAEDNEQFF